A selection of T cell receptor beta chains follows, all from one sample in a study. TCRdb independently ran MiXCR on the 5' RACE reads; one entry per CDR3 protein. In the table there are 50,000 to 65,000 distinct CDR3 sequences, roughly 30% of which are singletons. The sequenced sample was tumor-infiltrating memory CD4+ T cells sorted from the breast tumor. All receptors come from a female donor with breast cancer. CDR3s include the opening cysteine and the closing phenylalanine or tryptophan. A D gene is named only where the DNA matches it firmly. Clone size is given for some rows only: seen once, a few or many times, or a class if the clone is expanded.

CDR3aa,CDR3nt,v_gene,abundance,d_gene,j_gene
CASSLRQGRAETQYF,TGTGCCAGCAGCCTAAGACAGGGGAGAGCGGAGACCCAGTACTTC,TRBV11-2,-,TRBD1,TRBJ2-5
CASSKTGFRSPLHF,TGTGCCAGCAGCAAGACAGGTTTCCGATCACCCCTCCACTTT,TRBV7-2,few,-,TRBJ1-6
CASSLAATRGTGELFF,TGTGCTAGCAGCTTAGCAGCGACCCGCGGCACCGGGGAGCTGTTTTTT,TRBV7-7,-,-,TRBJ2-2
CASSLNRLVRGTQYF,TGTGCCAGCAGTTTAAACAGGCTAGTGAGGGGGACCCAGTACTTC,TRBV12-3/TRBV12-4,-,-,TRBJ2-5
CASNHGTPSYNEQFF,TGTGCCAGCAATCATGGGACTCCCTCCTACAATGAGCAGTTCTTC,TRBV7-2,-,-,TRBJ2-1
CASSVGEGVNDEQYF,TGTGCCAGCAGCGTAGGGGAGGGTGTGAACGACGAGCAGTACTTC,TRBV9,-,TRBD2,TRBJ2-7
CASIRGLGEKLFF,TGTGCCAGCATCAGAGGGTTGGGAGAAAAACTGTTTTTT,TRBV12-3/TRBV12-4,-,-,TRBJ1-4
CASSLVSAYTQYF,TGTGCCAGCAGCTTAGTTTCTGCCTATACGCAGTATTTT,TRBV7-8,few,-,TRBJ2-3
CASSLPWGTDTQYF,TGTGCCAGCAGCTTACCCTGGGGCACAGATACGCAGTATTTT,TRBV6-6,-,-,TRBJ2-3
CSVEGLAGVNEQFF,TGCAGCGTAGAGGGACTAGCGGGAGTCAATGAGCAGTTCTTC,TRBV29-1,-,TRBD2,TRBJ2-1
CVSSYSPYNSPLHF,TGTGTCAGCAGTTACTCGCCCTATAATTCACCCCTCCACTTT,TRBV6-5,-,-,TRBJ1-6
CASSYQLGYGYTF,TGTGCCAGCAGTTACCAACTGGGATATGGCTACACCTTC,TRBV6-5,-,-,TRBJ1-2
CATSGPESRDRHQPQRF,TGTGCCACCAGCGGACCCGAGAGCCGGGACAGGCATCAGCCCCAGCGTTTT,TRBV15,-,TRBD1,TRBJ1-5
CSALSGSTNTQYF,TGCAGCGCTCTTAGCGGTAGCACAAATACGCAGTATTTT,TRBV29-1,-,-,TRBJ2-3
CASSGAPRGDTQYF,TGTGCCAGCAGCGGAGCACCGAGAGGGGATACGCAGTATTTT,TRBV7-9,few,-,TRBJ2-3
CATLQGATGELFF,TGTGCCACACTACAGGGGGCGACCGGGGAGCTGTTTTTT,TRBV10-3,-,TRBD1,TRBJ2-2
CASTLDRDTQYF,TGTGCCAGCACCCTCGATCGGGATACGCAGTATTTT,TRBV7-2,once,-,TRBJ2-3
CASSSGTLNYGYTF,TGTGCCAGCAGCTCCGGGACACTGAACTATGGCTACACCTTC,TRBV7-2,-,-,TRBJ1-2
CASSFRGETQYF,TGTGCCAGCAGTTTTAGGGGTGAGACCCAGTACTTC,TRBV7-2,few,-,TRBJ2-5
CAISESTSSVDYTF,TGTGCCATCAGTGAGTCGACTTCATCGGTGGACTACACCTTC,TRBV10-3,few,-,TRBJ1-2
CASSLGTVSHEQYF,TGTGCCAGCAGCTTAGGGACAGTGAGCCACGAGCAGTACTTC,TRBV7-9,-,-,TRBJ2-7
CASSTRDSYEQYF,TGTGCCAGCAGCACTCGGGACAGCTACGAGCAGTACTTC,TRBV9,many,TRBD1,TRBJ2-7
CASSDYRSGGYTF,TGTGCCAGCAGTGACTACCGCTCCGGTGGCTACACCTTC,TRBV25-1,-,-,TRBJ1-2
CSVDGPREEQFF,TGCAGCGTTGATGGACCCAGGGAGGAGCAGTTCTTC,TRBV29-1,-,-,TRBJ2-1
CASSSTGIRNTEAFF,TGCGCCAGCAGCTCAACAGGGATCCGGAACACTGAAGCTTTCTTT,TRBV5-1,once,-,TRBJ1-1
CASSPSGAFEAFF,TGTGCCAGCAGCCCCTCCGGAGCTTTTGAAGCTTTCTTT,TRBV7-3,-,-,TRBJ1-1
CASSFRSGEYEQYF,TGCGCCAGCAGTTTTAGGTCAGGGGAATACGAGCAGTACTTC,TRBV5-1,-,-,TRBJ2-7
CSATEKAAYNEQFF,TGCAGTGCGACCGAGAAGGCGGCCTACAATGAGCAGTTCTTC,TRBV20-1,-,-,TRBJ2-1
CSVGGAGGLNEKLFF,TGCAGCGTTGGGGGCGCAGGGGGCTTAAATGAAAAACTGTTTTTT,TRBV29-1,-,TRBD1,TRBJ1-4
CASSLTHNLAFF,TGTGCCAGCAGCCTAACCCACAACTTGGCTTTCTTT,TRBV6-6,-,-,TRBJ1-1